This T cell receptor (beta chain) is from a study of CD8 T cells in Susac syndrome (dated by TCRdb to the late 2010s). About the full investigation: Of the Susac syndrome patients who were sequenced, roughly eight were in clinical remission while more than five had clinically active disease. Susac syndrome patients were therapy-naive, on corticosteroids (some also receiving IVIg), or on IVIg alone at blood withdrawal. The study used repertoire sequencing to test whether antigen drove CD8+ T cell activation and differentiation in Susac syndrome. CD8+ T cell repertoire clonality was compared between 11 to 12 healthy donors, some 14 Susac syndrome patients and 15 multiple sclerosis patients. Findings and caveats that apply to the study as a whole: In the total CD8+ and CD8+ TEMRA repertoires, sixteen and five Susac-specific public clones, respectively, were identified. The number of individuals in the TCR sequencing and HLA analysis was acknowledged as relatively small. Clonal expansion was observed in Susac syndrome CD8+ repertoires, with the highest expansion in CD8+ TEMRA cells and greater expansion in clinically active than in remitting patients.

Peripheral blood CD8+ and CD4+ T cells from healthy donors, Susac syndrome patients and multiple sclerosis patients were profiled using high-throughput TCR beta sequencing. The Susac syndrome patients fulfilled recently defined diagnostic criteria for definite or probable disease. CD8+ TEMRA cells were enriched by FACS, while bulk CD8+ and CD4+ T cells were purified by magnetic negative isolation. Blood was drawn into EDTA tubes, processed within 24 hours, and PBMCs were isolated by density gradient centrifugation. PBMCs intended for TCR sequencing were cryopreserved in liquid nitrogen and were subsequently thawed in a 37 degrees C water bath. A purity of at least 90% was achieved for sorted or isolated CD4+, CD8+ and CD8+ TEMRA cells. Deletion took 6 bases off V and 12 bases off J, with a span of 4 bases between the germline ends. Taken from cysteine to phenylalanine, the CDR3 has 8 residues. Of all the DNA, just the CDR3 is kept, 24 bases in frame from base 1. CDR1 SEHNR and CDR2 FQNEAQ are derived from the germline V gene (reference sequence).

A word on this clonotype: Its antigen remains unidentified. Qualities for individual bases were not recorded, and no much larger clone is one base off.

RNA was extracted using the RNeasy kit, and roughly 0.45 to 1 microgram was reverse transcribed with random hexamers. The immunoSEQ multiplex PCR assay, covering 54 Vbeta and 13 Jbeta segments, was used to amplify TCR beta CDR3 regions. PCR amplification bias was corrected using a synthetic template baseline for primer optimization and computational correction. Per the authors' processing: Reads were assigned to V, D and J genes according to IMGT and analyzed in immunoSEQ Analyzer, with only productive sequences retained. Clonality was calculated as one minus the Shannon entropy normalized by log2 of the number of productive unique sequences. For each patient and control, public and private clones were evaluated among the 100 most prevalent clones. A clone was defined as Susac-specific if it was absent from the healthy and MS cohorts, from more than 850 published viral clones and from other ImmuneACCESS disease sequences. Using fastp trimming at Q25 and MiXCR clonotype assembly, TCRdb reanalyzed the public sequencing data and kept in-frame beta chains. Each entry is one CDR3 protein sequence, shown with its most common DNA and genes. TCRdb, not the original authors, processed these V and J calls. The sample table shows about 76,000 distinct CDR3 sequences, and approximately 95% are seen once. Less than 0.55% of the sample belongs to the ten largest clones.

This clonotype originated in a human donor with Susac syndrome. The V and J genes are TRBV7-9 and TRBJ2-3, with no confidently assigned D gene. The source material was CD8+ T cells from PBMCs. The CDR3 amino acid sequence is: CASSEQYF. The nucleotide sequence is given as TGTGCCAGCAGTGAACAGTATTTT.